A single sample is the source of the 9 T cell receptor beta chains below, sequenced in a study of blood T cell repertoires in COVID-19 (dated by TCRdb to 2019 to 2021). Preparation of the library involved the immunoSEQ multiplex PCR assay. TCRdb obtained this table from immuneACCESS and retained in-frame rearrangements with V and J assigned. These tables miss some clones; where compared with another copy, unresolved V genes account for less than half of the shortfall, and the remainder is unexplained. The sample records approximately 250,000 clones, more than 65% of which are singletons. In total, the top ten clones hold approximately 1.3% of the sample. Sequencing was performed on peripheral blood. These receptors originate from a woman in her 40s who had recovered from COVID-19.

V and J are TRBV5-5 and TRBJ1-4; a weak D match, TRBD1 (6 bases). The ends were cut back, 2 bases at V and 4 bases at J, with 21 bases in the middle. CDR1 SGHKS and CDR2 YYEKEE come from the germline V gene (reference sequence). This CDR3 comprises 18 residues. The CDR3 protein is CASSFFRGLDRVNEKLFF. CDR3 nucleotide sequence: TGTGCCAGCAGCTTCTTCAGGGGTCTGGATCGGGTTAATGAAAAACTGTTTTTT.

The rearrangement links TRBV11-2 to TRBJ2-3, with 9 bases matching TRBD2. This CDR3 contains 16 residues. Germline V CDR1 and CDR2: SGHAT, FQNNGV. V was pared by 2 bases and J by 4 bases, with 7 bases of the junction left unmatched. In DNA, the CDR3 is TGTGCCAGCAGCTTAAGCGGGCGGGGGGGCCCAGATACGCAGTATTTT. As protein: CASSLSGRGGPDTQYF.

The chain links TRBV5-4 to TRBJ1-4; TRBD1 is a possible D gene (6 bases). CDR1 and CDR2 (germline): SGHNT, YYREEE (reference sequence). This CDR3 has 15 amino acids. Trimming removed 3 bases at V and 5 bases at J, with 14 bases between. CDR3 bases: TGTGCCAGCAGCTCCCGGACAGCCACCAATGAAAAACTGTTTTTT. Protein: CASSSRTATNEKLFF.

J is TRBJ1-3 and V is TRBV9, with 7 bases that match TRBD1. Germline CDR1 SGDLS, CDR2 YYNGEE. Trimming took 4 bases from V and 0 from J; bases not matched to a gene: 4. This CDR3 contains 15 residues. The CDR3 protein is CASSPGTVSGNTIYF. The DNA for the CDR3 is TGTGCCAGCAGCCCGGGGACAGTCTCTGGAAACACCATATATTTT.

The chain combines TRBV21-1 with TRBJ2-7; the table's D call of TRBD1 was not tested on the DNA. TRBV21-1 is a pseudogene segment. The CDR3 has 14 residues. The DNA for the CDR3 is TGTGCCAGCAGCCCGCCGGGACAGCCCTACGAGCAGTACTTC. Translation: CASSPPGQPYEQYF.

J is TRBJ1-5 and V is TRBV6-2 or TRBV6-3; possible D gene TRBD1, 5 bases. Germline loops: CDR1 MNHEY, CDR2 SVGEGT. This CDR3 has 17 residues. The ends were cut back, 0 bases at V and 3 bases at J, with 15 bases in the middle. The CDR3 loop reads CASSYSTATEINQPQHF. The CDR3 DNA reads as TGTGCCAGCAGTTACTCGACAGCCACGGAGATCAATCAGCCCCAGCATTTT.

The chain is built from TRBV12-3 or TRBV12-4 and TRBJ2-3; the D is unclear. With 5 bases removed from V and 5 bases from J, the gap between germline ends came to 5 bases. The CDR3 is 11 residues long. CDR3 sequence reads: CASSTEDTQYF. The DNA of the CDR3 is TGTGCCAGCAGTACTGAAGATACGCAGTATTTT.

The CDR3 reads CASSPGTGGNYGYTF. CDR3 bases: TGCGCCAGCAGCCCCGGGACAGGGGGTAACTATGGCTACACCTTC. This chain links TRBV5-1 with TRBJ1-2; 11 nucleotides line up with TRBD1. After removal of 4 bases from V and 1 base from J, the junction contained 3 bases not matched to a gene. The CDR3 has 15 amino acids. CDR1 and CDR2 (germline): SGHRS, YFSETQ.

The CDR3 DNA reads TGCAGTGCTAGTCCCGTGGAGGACAATCAGCCCCAGCATTTT. Protein sequence: CSASPVEDNQPQHF. This chain joins TRBV20-1 and TRBJ1-5; D not certain. Deletions cut 3 bases from V and 3 bases from J, with 12 bases between. The CDR3 has 14 residues. Germline V gene sequence: CDR1 DFQATT, CDR2 SNEGSKA (reference sequence).